The clone carrying this T cell receptor (beta chain) appeared many times. Its antigen is still unknown. These data originate in a study of T cells after yellow fever vaccination. TCRdb analysed the 5' RACE reads with MiXCR anew, one entry per CDR3 protein. Seen here are some 300,000 distinct CDR3 sequences, around 3.6% observed once, and the top ten hold 23%. General study results and limits: Peak timing came faster in the weaker secondary response, day 5 versus 15. The booster saw the reappearance of most primary-vaccination clones (about 95% CD4, 88% CD8).

Source: PBMCs, taken on the day of the yellow fever booster vaccination. The source of this sequence is a man aged 18 to 30 who received the YFV17D yellow fever vaccine.

In DNA, the CDR3 is TGTGCCAGCAGTGGTGATGAGGGGAACACTGAAGCTTTCTTT. Its protein product is CASSGDEGNTEAFF. The chain links TRBV2 to TRBJ1-1; D is ambiguous. V dropped 4 bases and J dropped 1 base, with 10 bases sitting between them. The CDR3 length is 14 residues. From germline, CDR1 is SNHLY and CDR2 FYNNEI.